The clone carrying this T cell receptor (beta chain) occurred once. Antigen: not known. The ends were cut back, 3 bases at V and 0 bases at J, with 9 bases in the middle. Germline CDR1 is SGDLS and CDR2 is YYNGEE. The CDR3 runs 14 residues. This entry is derived from a study of CD8 T cells in Susac syndrome. Regarding the study as a whole: TCR sequencing and HLA analysis covered a relatively small number of individuals.

Roughly 0.45 to 1 ug RNA was reverse transcribed with random hexamers. TCRdb itself ran the immunoSEQ multiplex PCR reads through MiXCR, one entry per CDR3 protein. The table lists roughly 80,000 distinct CDR3 sequences, 94% of them singletons, with about 0.5% in the top ten. The chain is built from TRBV9 and TRBJ1-1, with D hard to call. The source is a human donor with Susac syndrome. The sample consisted of CD8+ T cells from PBMCs. CDR3 residues: CASSGRDMNTEAFF. The CDR3, as DNA: TGTGCCAGCAGCGGCAGAGATATGAACACTGAAGCTTTCTTT.